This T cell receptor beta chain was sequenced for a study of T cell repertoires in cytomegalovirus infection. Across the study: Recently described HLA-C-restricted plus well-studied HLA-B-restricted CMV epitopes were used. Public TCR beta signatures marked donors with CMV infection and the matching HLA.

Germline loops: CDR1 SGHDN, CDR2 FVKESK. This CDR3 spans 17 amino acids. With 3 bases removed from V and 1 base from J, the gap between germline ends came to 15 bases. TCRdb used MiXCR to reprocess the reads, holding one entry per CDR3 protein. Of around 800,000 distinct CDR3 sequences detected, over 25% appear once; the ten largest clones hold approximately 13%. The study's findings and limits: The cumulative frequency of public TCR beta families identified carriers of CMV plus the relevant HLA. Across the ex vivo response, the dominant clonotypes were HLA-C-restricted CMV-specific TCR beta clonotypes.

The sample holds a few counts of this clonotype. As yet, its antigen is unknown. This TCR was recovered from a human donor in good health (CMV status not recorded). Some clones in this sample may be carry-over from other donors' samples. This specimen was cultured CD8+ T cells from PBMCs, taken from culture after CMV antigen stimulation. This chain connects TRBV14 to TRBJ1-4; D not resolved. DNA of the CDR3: TGTGCCAGCAGCCACGCCGCCTACAGTAGAACTAATGAAAAACTGTTTTTT. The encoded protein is CASSHAAYSRTNEKLFF.